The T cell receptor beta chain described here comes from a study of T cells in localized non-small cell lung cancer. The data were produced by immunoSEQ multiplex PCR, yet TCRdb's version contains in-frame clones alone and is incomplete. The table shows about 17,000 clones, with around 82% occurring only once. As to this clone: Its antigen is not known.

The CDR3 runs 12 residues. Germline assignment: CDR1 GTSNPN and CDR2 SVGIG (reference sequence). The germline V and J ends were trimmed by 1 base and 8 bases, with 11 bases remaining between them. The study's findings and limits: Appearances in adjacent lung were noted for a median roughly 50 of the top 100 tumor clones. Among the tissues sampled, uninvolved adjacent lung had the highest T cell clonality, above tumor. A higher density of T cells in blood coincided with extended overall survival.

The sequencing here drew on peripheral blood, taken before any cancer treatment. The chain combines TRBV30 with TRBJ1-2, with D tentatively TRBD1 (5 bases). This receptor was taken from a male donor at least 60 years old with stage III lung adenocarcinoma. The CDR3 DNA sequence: TGTGCCTGGAGTGCCTCAGGGTGGGGCTACACCTTC. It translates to CAWSASGWGYTF.